This T cell receptor (beta chain) was retrieved from a study of response to subunit inactivated influenza vaccine. V shed 3 bases and J shed 1 base, with 19 bases lying between them. The CDR3 consists of 17 residues. CDR1 and CDR2 (germline): MGHRA, YSYEKL. Remarks on this clonotype: The antigen remains undetermined.

Study-level findings and limits: New T cells are recruited in small numbers by each seasonal influenza vaccination, according to the authors' suggestion.

TCRdb reprocessed the RT-PCR reads via MiXCR and lists one record per CDR3 protein. The repertoire has more than 700,000 distinct CDR3 sequences, approximately 21% of them found once; the top ten carry about 9.4%. V gene TRBV4-1 combines with J gene TRBJ2-7, with D tentatively TRBD1 or TRBD2 (6 bases each). The starting material was PBMCs from blood, obtained 5 to 6 days after vaccination. This receptor was taken from a man in his fifties or sixties who received an inactivated influenza vaccine. The CDR3 sequence: CASSQAGSGAGSYEQYF. The CDR3 bases are TGCGCCAGCAGCCAGGCAGGCTCAGGGGCGGGATCCTACGAGCAGTACTTC.